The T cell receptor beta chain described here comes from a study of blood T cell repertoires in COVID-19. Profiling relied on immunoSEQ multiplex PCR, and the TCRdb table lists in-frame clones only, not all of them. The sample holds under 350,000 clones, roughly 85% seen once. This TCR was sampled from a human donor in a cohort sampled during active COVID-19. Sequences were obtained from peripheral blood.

CDR3 residues: CASSSGLFNEQFF. CDR3 nucleotide sequence: TGTGCCAGCAGCTCGGGACTGTTTAATGAGCAGTTCTTC. The chain has TRBV5-6 and TRBJ2-1, with D maybe TRBD2 (6 bases). The CDR3 totals 13 residues. CDR1 is SGHDT and CDR2 is YYEEEE in the germline V gene. Deletions cut 3 bases from V and 7 bases from J, with 11 bases between.